The 13 T cell receptor beta chains below come from one sample, sequenced in a study of blood T cells in healthy people across ages. Combining a sample-barcoded 5' primer with a J-beta primer mix, a second PCR ran for 7 to 11 cycles. TCRdb called the 5' RACE reads again in MiXCR, with one record for every CDR3 protein. This table holds some 550,000 distinct CDR3 sequences, about 45% found once. The sequenced sample consisted of blood. The receptors here all came from a man older than 75 in good health.

The rearrangement uses TRBV25-1 and TRBJ1-4, with D perhaps TRBD1 (6 bases). This CDR3 has 15 residues. Germline values: CDR1 MGHDK, CDR2 SYGVNS. V lost 5 bases to trimming and J lost 7 bases, with 17 bases between them. The CDR3 bases are TGTGCCAGCAGTTTTGGTGCGGGGGCTTCTGAAAAACTGTTTTTT. It specifies CASSFGAGASEKLFF.

This clonotype was seen at least ten times. The chain uses TRBV6-6 and TRBJ2-1, with TRBD1 matching over 10 bases. Germline loops: CDR1 MNHNY, CDR2 SVGAGI (reference sequence). This CDR3 has 15 residues. Unmatched junction bases numbered 2, after V lost 3 bases and J lost 3 bases. The CDR3 loop is CASSYRTGGYNEQFF. The CDR3 DNA follows: TGTGCCAGCAGTTATAGGACAGGGGGCTACAATGAGCAGTTCTTC.

The V gene is TRBV6-1, the J gene TRBJ2-1, with 9 bases aligning to TRBD2. After removal of 2 bases from V and 1 base from J, the junction contained 3 bases not matched to a gene. The CDR3 totals 16 residues. The V gene's germline CDR1 is MNHNS and CDR2 SASEGT. The CDR3 protein is CASSEFAGGSYNEQFF. As DNA, the CDR3 is TGTGCCAGCAGTGAATTCGCGGGGGGGTCCTACAATGAGCAGTTCTTC.

This chain joins TRBV7-9 and TRBJ1-2; D gene uncertain. The V gene's germline CDR1 is SEHNR and CDR2 FQNEAQ (reference sequence). The CDR3 consists of 14 residues. V lost 1 base and J lost 3, with 9 bases in between. The CDR3 nucleotides read TGTGCCAGCAGCTTAGAGACACTGGACTATGGCTACACCTTC. This translates into CASSLETLDYGYTF. Complete variable domain (other parts from reference TRBV7-9 and TRBJ1-2): DTGVSQNPRHKITKRGQNVTFRCDPISEHNRLYWYRQTLGQGPEFLTYFQNEAQLEKSRLLSDRFSAERPKGSFSTLEIQRTEQGDSAMYLCASSLETLDYGYTFGSGTRLTVV.

In its sample, this clonotype was seen a few times. The CDR3 bases are TGTGCCAGCAGTTACTCAGGGACTAGCTACAATGAGCAGTACTTC. This gives the protein CASSYSGTSYNEQYF. The chain couples TRBV6-5 to TRBJ2-1; 9 bases match TRBD2. The end of the DNA aligns better with TRBJ2-7, so the J call may be wrong. The length of the CDR3 is 15 residues. Germline CDR1 MNHEY, CDR2 SVGAGI.

This chain connects TRBV7-2 to TRBJ1-2, with D unclear. Germline V gene data show CDR1 as SGHTA and CDR2 as FQGNSA. Between the trimmed V and J ends, which lost 0 bases and 7 bases, there was a span of 12 bases. The CDR3 spans 14 residues. As DNA, the CDR3 is TGTGCCAGCAGCTTAGCGCGGGTAGAGGGTGGCTACACCTTC. Its protein product is CASSLARVEGGYTF.

This clonotype was seen a few times. This chain joins TRBV5-1 and TRBJ2-7; TRBD1 matches 9 bases. V dropped 4 bases and J dropped 3; count of bases not matched to a gene: 8. CDR1 SGHRS and CDR2 YFSETQ come from the germline V gene. CDR3 length: 15 residues. The CDR3 DNA is TGCGCCAGCAGCGGGACAGGGACGACAGTCTACGAGCAGTACTTC. It is translated as CASSGTGTTVYEQYF.

This clonotype occurred a few times. The genes are TRBV12-3 or TRBV12-4 and TRBJ2-1; 8 bases map to TRBD1. This CDR3 is 15 amino acids long. V shed 5 bases, J shed 8 bases, and the junction held 11 bases outside the gene matches. In DNA form, the CDR3 reads TGTGCCAGCAGTCCGACAGGGGCCGGAGGCGATGAGCAGTTCTTC. It translates to CASSPTGAGGDEQFF.

The chain couples TRBV28 to TRBJ2-1; possible D gene TRBD2, 5 bases. The CDR3 length is 15 residues. Per the germline V gene, CDR1 is MDHEN and CDR2 is SYDVKM. V lost 2 bases, J lost 8 bases, and 16 bases lay in between. CDR3 loop: CASSLLPGMEDEQFF. In DNA form, the CDR3 reads TGTGCCAGCAGTTTACTTCCGGGAATGGAGGATGAGCAGTTCTTC.

Written as DNA, the CDR3 is TGTGCCAGCAGTGATAGGGGAGGACGGTACTCTGGGGCCAACGTCCTGACTTTC. Translated, it gives CASSDRGGRYSGANVLTF. This chain links TRBV2 with TRBJ2-6; D is possibly TRBD2 (6 bases). The CDR3 runs to 18 residues. Germline assignment: CDR1 SNHLY and CDR2 FYNNEI. Trimming took 3 bases from V and 0 from J, leaving 15 bases between them.

Only one count was recorded for this clonotype. The chain carries TRBV5-1 and TRBJ2-1; tentatively, D is TRBD1 (6 bases). The V gene's germline CDR1 is SGHRS and CDR2 YFSETQ. Trimming pared 0 bases from V and 14 bases from J, leaving 12 bases between. There are 12 residues in the CDR3. The CDR3 DNA follows: TGCGCCAGCAGCTTGGACAGGGAGTCTAAGTTCTTC. Encoded protein: CASSLDRESKFF.

This clonotype was counted between two and nine times. The chain combines TRBV7-2 with TRBJ2-7, with D tentatively TRBD1 (6 bases). V shed 4 bases and J shed 2 bases, with 15 bases lying between them. Germline V gives CDR1 SGHTA, CDR2 FQGNSA. This CDR3 spans 15 amino acids. This CDR3 reads CASSSWTDPPYEQYF. CDR3 nucleotides: TGTGCCAGCAGCTCCTGGACAGACCCCCCCTACGAGCAGTACTTC.

This clonotype was counted between two and nine times. The chain recombines TRBV20-1 with TRBJ2-1; TRBD1 matches at 9 bases. The length of the CDR3 is 13 residues. J gave up 9 bases and V 5 bases, and 8 bases lay outside the gene matches. Germline assignment: CDR1 DFQATT and CDR2 SNEGSKA (reference sequence). CDR3 in amino acids: CSAATGGRGEQFF. In DNA, the CDR3 is TGCAGTGCTGCTACAGGGGGCCGGGGTGAGCAGTTCTTC.